This paragraph covers one T cell receptor (beta chain) sequence. Its antigen is still unknown. This record belongs to a study of CD8+ T cells in alopecia areata. Reverse transcription of extracted RNA yielded cDNA, which provided the sequencing template. Sequencing was performed with immunoSEQ multiplex PCR; in TCRdb, only in-frame clones are kept and a portion is missing. The table lists roughly 150,000 clones, approximately 53% of them singletons, with just under 20% in the top ten. Starting from PBMCs, sorting isolated CD4+ and CD8+ T cells. Trimming cost V 0 bases and J 7 bases; bases outside gene matches: 6. The V gene's germline CDR1 is SGDLS and CDR2 YYNGEE. This CDR3 is built from 15 residues. Findings of the study overall: It was less clear whether patients shared TCRs than it was in mice, possibly because of HLA.

This material consisted of CD8+ T cells sorted from blood, taken at week 0. The receptor comes from a human donor with alopecia areata. The genes are TRBV9 and TRBJ2-1, with 8 positions matching TRBD2. The CDR3, as DNA: TGTGCCAGCAGCGTAGGGGGACTAGGGTATAATGAGCAGTTCTTC. It codes for CASSVGGLGYNEQFF.